Following are 3 T cell receptor beta chains from one sample sequenced in a study of blood T cells in healthy people across ages. A second PCR, run for roughly 6 to 11 cycles, used a sample-barcoded 5' primer plus a J-beta primer mix. TCRdb called the 5' RACE reads again in MiXCR, with one record for every CDR3 protein. Of some 880,000 distinct CDR3 sequences listed, about 37% were seen once; the top ten hold approximately 12%. The sequenced sample consisted of blood. These receptors were taken from a young man in good health.

This rearrangement joins TRBV2 to TRBJ2-7; D is unclear. The V and J ends lost 5 bases and 4 bases respectively, with 15 bases between them. There are 14 residues in the CDR3. Germline V gene lookup returns CDR1 SNHLY and CDR2 FYNNEI. The CDR3 protein is CASSSTQEMYEQYF. The CDR3 DNA reads as TGTGCCAGCAGTAGCACTCAGGAGATGTACGAGCAGTACTTC.

The chain carries TRBV10-3 and TRBJ2-4, with D tentatively TRBD1 or TRBD2 (5 bases each). CDR3 size: 16 residues. Germline V gene sequence: CDR1 ENHRY, CDR2 SYGVKD. V was pared by 3 bases and J by 13 bases, with 25 bases between. The CDR3 DNA reads TGTGCCATCAGTGACTCCGGGACCGCTCACTACAATGAGCAGTACTTC. Translated: CAISDSGTAHYNEQYF.

On this clonotype: Its ends do not fully match the called genes, so a read error is possible. The chain joins TRBV7-6 to TRBJ2-7; D is perhaps TRBD1 (6 bases). The closer fit of TRBJ2-5 to the DNA end suggests the J call may be wrong. This CDR3 contains 15 residues. Germline values: CDR1 SGHVS, CDR2 FNYEAQ. The CDR3 region has the DNA TGTGTCAGCAGCTGGACGGACAGCAGACAAGAGACCCAGTACTTC. Translation gives CVSSWTDSRQETQYF.